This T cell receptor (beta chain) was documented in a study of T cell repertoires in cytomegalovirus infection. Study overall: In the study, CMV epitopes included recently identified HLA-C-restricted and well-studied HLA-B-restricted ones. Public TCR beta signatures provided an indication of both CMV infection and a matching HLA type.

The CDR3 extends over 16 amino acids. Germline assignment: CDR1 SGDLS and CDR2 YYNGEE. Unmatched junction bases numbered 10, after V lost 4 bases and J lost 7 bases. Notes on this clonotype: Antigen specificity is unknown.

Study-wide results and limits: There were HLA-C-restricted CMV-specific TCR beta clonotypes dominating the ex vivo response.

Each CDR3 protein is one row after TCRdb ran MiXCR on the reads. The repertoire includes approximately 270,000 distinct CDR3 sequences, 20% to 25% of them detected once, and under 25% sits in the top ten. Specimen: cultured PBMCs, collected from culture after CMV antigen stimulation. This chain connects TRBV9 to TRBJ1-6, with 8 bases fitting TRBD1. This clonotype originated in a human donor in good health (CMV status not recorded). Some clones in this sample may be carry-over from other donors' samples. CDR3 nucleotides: TGTGCCAGCAGCTCACAGGGGGAGCTTAGGAATTCACCCCTCCACTTT. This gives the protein CASSSQGELRNSPLHF.